Given below is one T cell receptor beta chain in context. There is no known antigen for this receptor. No qualities accompany the bases; no much larger clone lies one base away. V was cut back by 4 bases and J by 2 bases, leaving a gap of 15 bases between them. CDR1 and CDR2, per the germline V gene, are KGHDR and SFDVKD. The cysteine opens and the phenylalanine closes a CDR3 of 16 amino acids. Only the CDR3 DNA stays, 48 bases, in frame from base 1. This sample is part of a study of blood T cell repertoires in COVID-19 (dated by TCRdb to 2020 to 2021). For context, the study as a whole: The collaborator samples originated in the United States, Italy and Spain and spanned the acute and convalescent phases of COVID-19. Where HLA class I and class II types were available, the types were taken from metadata supplied by the sample provider, not from assay-based typing. The samples were drawn from the first 160 participants of the ongoing ImmuneRACE study and from 950 to 1,500 subjects provided by 6 global collaborators. The sample metadata nearly always contained a de-identified subject ID, COVID-19 status, age in years and sex. The prospective study material was composed of cDNA or gDNA derived from T cells, B-cell-depleted T cells, or PBMCs. The dataset comprised deeply sampled blood TCRbeta repertoires from subjects exposed to, actively infected with, or recovered from COVID-19. The repertoires were made available in a free public database intended to serve as a resource for research on the immune response to SARS-CoV-2. What the research found in general, with its limitations: How much clinical and demographic metadata was included differed by source and by participant, and the metadata was provided uncurated.

TCRbeta CDR3 regions were amplified from genomic DNA using the immunoSEQ Assay, a bias-controlled multiplex PCR. The published analysis was carried out like this. Nucleated cell counts per sample were estimated from amplification of reference gene primers within the assay. To quantify the absolute abundance of each unique TCRbeta CDR3 rearrangement, sequence reads were collapsed and filtered. For each sample, productive Simpson clonality was calculated as the square root of Simpson's diversity index over productive rearrangements. TCRdb carries this immuneACCESS record with in-frame sequences only. Its versions omit some clonotypes, under half of them owing to an unresolved V gene in the studies checked, with the rest unexplained. V and J calls plus clone size are reproduced from that table; the DNA served to infer D and trimming. The sample yields 250,000 to 400,000 clones; roughly 84% were counted once. In total, the top ten clones hold 1% of the sample.

Each collaborating institution followed its own protocols to collect whole blood in K2EDTA tubes. For TCRbeta analysis, collaborator samples were shipped as frozen whole blood, as isolated PBMCs, or as DNA extracted from either sample type. Sequencing was performed on peripheral blood. Recombination joined TRBV24-1 with TRBJ2-3; D gene: possibly TRBD1, on 6 matching bases. The TCR sequence derives from a man in his fifties or sixties with active or convalescent COVID-19. The CDR3 is CATSDNRDTITDTQYF. The DNA reads TGTGCCACCAGTGACAACCGGGACACTATCACAGATACGCAGTATTTT.